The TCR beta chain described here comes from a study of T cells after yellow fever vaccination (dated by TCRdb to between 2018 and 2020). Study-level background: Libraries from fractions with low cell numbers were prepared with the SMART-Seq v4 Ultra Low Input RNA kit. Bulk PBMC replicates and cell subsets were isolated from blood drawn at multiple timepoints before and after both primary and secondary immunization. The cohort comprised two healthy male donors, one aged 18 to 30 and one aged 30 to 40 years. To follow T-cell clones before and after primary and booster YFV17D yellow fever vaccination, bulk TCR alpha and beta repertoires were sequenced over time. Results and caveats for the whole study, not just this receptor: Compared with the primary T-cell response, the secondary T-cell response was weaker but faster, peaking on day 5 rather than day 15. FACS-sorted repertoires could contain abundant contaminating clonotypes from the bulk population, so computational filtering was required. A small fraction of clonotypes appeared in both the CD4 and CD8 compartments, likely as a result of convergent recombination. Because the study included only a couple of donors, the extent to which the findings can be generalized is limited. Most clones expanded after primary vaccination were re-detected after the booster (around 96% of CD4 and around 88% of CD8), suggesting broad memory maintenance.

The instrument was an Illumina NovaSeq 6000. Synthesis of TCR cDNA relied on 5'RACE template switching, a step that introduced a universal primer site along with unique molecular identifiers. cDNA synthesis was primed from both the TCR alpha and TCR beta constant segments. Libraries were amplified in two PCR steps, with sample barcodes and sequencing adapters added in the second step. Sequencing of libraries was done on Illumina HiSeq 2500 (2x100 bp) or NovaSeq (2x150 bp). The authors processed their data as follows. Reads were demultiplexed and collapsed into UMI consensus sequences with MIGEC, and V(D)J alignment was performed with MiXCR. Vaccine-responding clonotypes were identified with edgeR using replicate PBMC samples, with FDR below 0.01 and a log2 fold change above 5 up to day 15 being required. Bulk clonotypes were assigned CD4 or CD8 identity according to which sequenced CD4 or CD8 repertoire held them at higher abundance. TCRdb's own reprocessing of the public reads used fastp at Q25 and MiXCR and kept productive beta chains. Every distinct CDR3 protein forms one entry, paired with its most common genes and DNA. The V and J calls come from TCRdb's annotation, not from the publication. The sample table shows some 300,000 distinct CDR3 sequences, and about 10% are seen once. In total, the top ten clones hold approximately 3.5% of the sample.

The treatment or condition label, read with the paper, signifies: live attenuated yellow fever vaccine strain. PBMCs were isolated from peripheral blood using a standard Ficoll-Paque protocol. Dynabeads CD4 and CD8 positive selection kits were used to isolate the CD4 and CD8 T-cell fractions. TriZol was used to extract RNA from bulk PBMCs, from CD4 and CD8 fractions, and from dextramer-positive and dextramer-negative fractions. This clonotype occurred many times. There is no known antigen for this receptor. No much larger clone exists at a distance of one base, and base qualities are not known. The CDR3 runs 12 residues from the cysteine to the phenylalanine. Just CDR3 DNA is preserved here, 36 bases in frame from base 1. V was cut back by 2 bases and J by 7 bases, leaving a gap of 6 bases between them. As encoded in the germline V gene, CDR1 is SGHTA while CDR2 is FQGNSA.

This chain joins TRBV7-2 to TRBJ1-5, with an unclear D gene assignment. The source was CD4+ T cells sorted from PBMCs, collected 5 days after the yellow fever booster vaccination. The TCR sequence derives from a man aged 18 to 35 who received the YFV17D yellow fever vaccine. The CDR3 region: CASSLFGQPQHF. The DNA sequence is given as TGTGCCAGCAGCTTATTTGGCCAGCCCCAGCATTTT.